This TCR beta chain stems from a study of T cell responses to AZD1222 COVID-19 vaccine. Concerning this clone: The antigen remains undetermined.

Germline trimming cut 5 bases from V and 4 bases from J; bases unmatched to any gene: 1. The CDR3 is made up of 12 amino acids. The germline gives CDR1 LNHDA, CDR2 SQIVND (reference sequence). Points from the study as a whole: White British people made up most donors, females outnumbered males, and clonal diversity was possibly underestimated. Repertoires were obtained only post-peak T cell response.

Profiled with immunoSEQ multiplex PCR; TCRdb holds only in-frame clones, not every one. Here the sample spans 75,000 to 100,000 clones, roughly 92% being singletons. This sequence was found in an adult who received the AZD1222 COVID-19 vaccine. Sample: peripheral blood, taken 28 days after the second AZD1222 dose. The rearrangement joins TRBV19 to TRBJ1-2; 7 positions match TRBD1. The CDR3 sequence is CASSGDSYGYTF. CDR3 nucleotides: TGTGCCAGTAGTGGGGACAGCTATGGCTACACCTTC.